This T cell receptor beta chain was found in a study of cytomegalovirus exposure and HLA in healthy donors. The PCR had 60 Vbeta and 13 Jbeta primers. The table came from immunoSEQ multiplex PCR; TCRdb's copy has only in-frame clones and leaves some out. The table shows around 80,000 clones, with about three quarters occurring only once. Study findings and constraints: A likely sequencing artifact accounted for one observed cluster of highly shared sequence variants. Exclusion applied to some V segments, including TRBV6-2 and TRBV6-3, as they were indistinguishable. Information on immune exposure was restricted to one variable (CMV serostatus). Prior analysis indicated that the majority of TCR beta V segments exhibited productivity approximately 87% or approximately 30% of the time.

Notes on this clone: The antigen remains unidentified.

The V and J ends lost 0 bases and 3 bases respectively, with 12 bases between them. Germline CDR1 and CDR2: LGHNA and YSLEER. The CDR3 is made up of 16 amino acids. The sequenced sample was PBMCs. The chain recombines TRBV4-3 with TRBJ2-1; D is undetermined. The clonotype comes from a man between 35 and 55 years old in good health and CMV-seronegative. CDR3 nucleotide sequence: TGCGCCAGCAGCCAAGATAGTCGCACGTTCTACAATGAGCAGTTCTTC. This gives the protein CASSQDSRTFYNEQFF.